This is a list of T cell receptor beta chains from one sample in a study of blood T cell repertoires in COVID-19. Using immunoSEQ multiplex PCR, the repertoire was profiled, and TCRdb retains in-frame clones only, with some absent. The sample carries around 400,000 clones, approximately 93% recorded once. The sequencing sample was made of PBMCs or T cells enriched from blood (not recorded which). The receptors were gathered from a woman aged 40 to 50 who had been exposed to COVID-19. Each CDR3 is given with its conserved first and last residue. A D gene is named only where the DNA matches it firmly. Some rows mark clone size as missing; the rest say once, few, many or name a class of expanded clone.

j_call,clone_size,cdr3_length,d_call,v_call,cdr3_nt,cdr3_aa
TRBJ1-1,.,15,.,TRBV18,TGTGCCACCACGACGCTATCCGGGAGGAACACTGAAGCTTTCTTT,CATTTLSGRNTEAFF
TRBJ1-2,.,15,TRBD1,TRBV5-1,TGCGCCAGCAGCTTGGCGGGACAGGGTCCCTATGGCTACACCTTC,CASSLAGQGPYGYTF
TRBJ2-1,once,14,TRBD2,TRBV11-2,TGTGCCAGCAGCCACGGGACTAGATACAATGAGCAGTTCTTC,CASSHGTRYNEQFF
TRBJ1-3,.,15,.,TRBV9,TGTGCCAGCAGCGTACGGGAACTCTCTGGAAACACCATATATTTT,CASSVRELSGNTIYF
TRBJ1-2,.,14,TRBD1,TRBV7-2,TGTGCCAGCAGCCCCACCGGGACAGGGTATGGCTACACCTTC,CASSPTGTGYGYTF
TRBJ1-1,.,12,.,TRBV10-3,TGTGCCAGTACTCAAGGGGGCACTGAAGCTTTCTTT,CASTQGGTEAFF
TRBJ1-2,.,15,.,TRBV19,TGTGCCAGTAGTTTCGGACGGACACTTAACTATGGCTACACCTTC,CASSFGRTLNYGYTF
TRBJ2-1,.,15,.,TRBV21-1,TGTGCCAGCAGCCCGGGACAGGGGTTCTACAATGAGCAGTTCTTC,CASSPGQGFYNEQFF
TRBJ2-5,.,15,TRBD1,TRBV19,TGTGCCAGTAGTGGGACCGGGACAGGGGAAGAGACCCAGTACTTC,CASSGTGTGEETQYF
TRBJ2-7,.,12,.,TRBV25-1,TGTGCCAGCACCACAGGGATGGGCGAGCAGTACTTC,CASTTGMGEQYF
TRBJ2-3,.,15,TRBD1,TRBV2,TGTGCCAGCACGCACGGGGACAGGGGGCCAGATACGCAGTATTTT,CASTHGDRGPDTQYF
TRBJ2-7,.,14,.,TRBV5-1,TGCGCCAGCAGCTACGCCGGGACATCCTACGAGCAGTACTTC,CASSYAGTSYEQYF
TRBJ2-5,.,16,.,TRBV27,TGTGCCAGCAGTCCCTTAGGAGGGGAAATACAAGAGACCCAGTACTTC,CASSPLGGEIQETQYF
TRBJ2-2,.,14,TRBD2,TRBV9,TGTGCCAGCAGCTTAACTAGCGGCACCGGGGAGCTGTTTTTT,CASSLTSGTGELFF
TRBJ2-7,.,16,TRBD2,TRBV9,TGTGCCAGCAGCGTAGCTACTGGGCTAGCGGGCGACGAGCAGTACTTC,CASSVATGLAGDEQYF